The entry below describes one T cell receptor beta chain. Germline CDR1 reads LGHDT; CDR2 reads YNNKEL (reference sequence). The CDR3 is 14 amino acids. The ends were cut back, 3 bases at V and 2 bases at J, with 10 bases in the middle. This specimen belongs to a study of blood T cell repertoires in COVID-19. Original data processing: Amplification from reference gene primers served as the basis for estimated nucleated cell counts. Only in-frame clones appear in the TCRdb table, and some are missing; sequencing was by immunoSEQ multiplex PCR. D and trimming come from the DNA, and the V and J calls and clone size come from that table. The top ten clones hold 0.9% to 1.2% of a sample with some 420,000 clones, over 75% of them seen once. Participants came from roughly 24 US areas, aged about 18 to 90 years. Participant reports of clinical history set cohort assignment. Donors in Cohort 3 counted as recovered after two negative PCRs, clearance, or symptom resolution.

The genes are TRBV3-1 (or the pseudogene TRBV3-2) and TRBJ1-2, with D maybe TRBD1 (6 bases). The receptor's source is a man aged 30 to 39 who had recovered from COVID-19. Sequencing was carried out using PBMCs or T cells enriched from blood (not recorded which). CDR3 nucleotides: TGTGCCAGCAGCCAGGCAACAGGGAACTATGGCTACACCTTC. As protein: CASSQATGNYGYTF.